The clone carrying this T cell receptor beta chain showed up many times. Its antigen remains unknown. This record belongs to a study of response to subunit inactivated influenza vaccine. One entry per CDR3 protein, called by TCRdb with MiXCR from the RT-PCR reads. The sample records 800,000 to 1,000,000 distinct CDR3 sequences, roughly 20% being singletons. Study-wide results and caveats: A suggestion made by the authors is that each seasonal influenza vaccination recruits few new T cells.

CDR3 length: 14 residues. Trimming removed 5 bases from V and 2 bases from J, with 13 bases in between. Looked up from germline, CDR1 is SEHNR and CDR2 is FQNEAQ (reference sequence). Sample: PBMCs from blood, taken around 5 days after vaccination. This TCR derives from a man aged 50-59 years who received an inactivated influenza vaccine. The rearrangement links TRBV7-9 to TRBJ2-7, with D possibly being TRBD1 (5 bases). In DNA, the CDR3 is TGTGCCAGCAGCACCGTCAGGGAACCCTACGAGCAGTACTTC. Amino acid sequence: CASSTVREPYEQYF. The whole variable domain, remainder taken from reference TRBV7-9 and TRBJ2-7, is DTGVSQNPRHKITKRGQNVTFRCDPISEHNRLYWYRQTLGQGPEFLTYFQNEAQLEKSRLLSDRFSAERPKGSFSTLEIQRTEQGDSAMYLCASSTVREPYEQYFGPGTRLTVT.